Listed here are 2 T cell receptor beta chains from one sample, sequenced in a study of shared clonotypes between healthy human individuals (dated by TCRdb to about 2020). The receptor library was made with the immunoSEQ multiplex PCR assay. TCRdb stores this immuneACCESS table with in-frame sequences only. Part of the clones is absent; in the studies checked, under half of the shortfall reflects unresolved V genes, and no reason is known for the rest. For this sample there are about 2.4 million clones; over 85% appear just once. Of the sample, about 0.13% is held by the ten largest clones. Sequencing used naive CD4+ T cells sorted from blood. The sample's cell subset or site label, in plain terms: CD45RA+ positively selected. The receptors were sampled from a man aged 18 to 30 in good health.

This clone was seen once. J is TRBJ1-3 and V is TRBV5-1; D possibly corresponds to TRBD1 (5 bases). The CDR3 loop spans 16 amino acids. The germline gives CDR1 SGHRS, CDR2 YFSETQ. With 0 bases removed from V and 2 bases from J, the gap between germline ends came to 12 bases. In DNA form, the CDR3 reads TGCGCCAGCAGCTTGGCCGGGCCGGGGGCTGGAAACACCATATATTTT. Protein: CASSLAGPGAGNTIYF. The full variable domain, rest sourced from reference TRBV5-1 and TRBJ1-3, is KAGVTQTPRYLIKTRGQQVTLSCSPISGHRSVSWYQQTPGQGLQFLFEYFSETQRNKGNFPGRFSGRQFSNSRSEMNVSTLELGDSALYLCASSLAGPGAGNTIYFGEGSWLTVV.

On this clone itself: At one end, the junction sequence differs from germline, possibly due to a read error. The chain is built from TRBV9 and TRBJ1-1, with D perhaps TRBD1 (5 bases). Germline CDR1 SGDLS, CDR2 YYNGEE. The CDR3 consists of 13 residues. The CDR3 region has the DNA TGTGCCAGCAGCGTGGGACCGGACATGGAAGTTTTCTTT. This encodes CASSVGPDMEVFF.